This entry is about one T cell receptor (beta chain). Germline CDR1 is SGHDN and CDR2 is FVKESK. V lost 1 base, J lost 2 bases, and 11 bases lay in between. CDR3 length: 15 amino acids. This sample is drawn from a study of blood T cell repertoires in COVID-19. This table comes from immunoSEQ multiplex PCR, and its TCRdb copy is limited to in-frame clones, with some not included. The data contain fewer than 500,000 clones, approximately 77% of them seen just once; the ten biggest clones take up 0.85% to 1.3%. J is TRBJ1-2 and V is TRBV14, with a possible D match to TRBD1 (6 bases). Sequenced input: peripheral blood. The clonotype comes from a human donor with acute or convalescent COVID-19. The donor label of this sample is uncertain. CDR3 nucleotide sequence: TGTGCCAGCAGCCAAGGGACAGCCACCAACTATGGCTACACCTTC. Residues: CASSQGTATNYGYTF.